The present T cell receptor (beta chain) was sequenced within a study of blood T cell repertoires in COVID-19. V dropped 0 bases and J dropped 5 bases, with 3 bases sitting between them. Germline CDR1 and CDR2: KGHDR and SFDVKD. The CDR3 length is 13 residues. The protocol was immunoSEQ multiplex PCR, while the TCRdb copy is restricted to in-frame clones and leaves out a portion. This sample carries 200,000 to 250,000 clones, about 94% of them seen once, and the ten largest clones take 0.82%. This TCR was recovered from a man in his 60s with COVID-19, enrolled during active disease. Sequenced input: peripheral blood. V usage is TRBV24-1 and J usage is TRBJ2-2; no clear D. The CDR3 coding sequence is TGTGCCACCAGTGATTTGCTTACCGGGGAGCTGTTTTTT. This translates into CATSDLLTGELFF.